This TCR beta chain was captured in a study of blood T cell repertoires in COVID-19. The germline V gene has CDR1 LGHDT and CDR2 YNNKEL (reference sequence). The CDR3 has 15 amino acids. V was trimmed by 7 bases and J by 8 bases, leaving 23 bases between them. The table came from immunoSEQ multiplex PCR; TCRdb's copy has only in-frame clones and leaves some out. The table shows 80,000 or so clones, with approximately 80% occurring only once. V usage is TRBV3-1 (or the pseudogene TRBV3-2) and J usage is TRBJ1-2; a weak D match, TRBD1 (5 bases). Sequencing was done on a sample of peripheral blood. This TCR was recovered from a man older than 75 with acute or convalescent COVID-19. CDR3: CASTQRGTATSGYTF. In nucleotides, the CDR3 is TGTGCCAGCACGCAACGCGGGACCGCAACTTCAGGCTACACCTTC.